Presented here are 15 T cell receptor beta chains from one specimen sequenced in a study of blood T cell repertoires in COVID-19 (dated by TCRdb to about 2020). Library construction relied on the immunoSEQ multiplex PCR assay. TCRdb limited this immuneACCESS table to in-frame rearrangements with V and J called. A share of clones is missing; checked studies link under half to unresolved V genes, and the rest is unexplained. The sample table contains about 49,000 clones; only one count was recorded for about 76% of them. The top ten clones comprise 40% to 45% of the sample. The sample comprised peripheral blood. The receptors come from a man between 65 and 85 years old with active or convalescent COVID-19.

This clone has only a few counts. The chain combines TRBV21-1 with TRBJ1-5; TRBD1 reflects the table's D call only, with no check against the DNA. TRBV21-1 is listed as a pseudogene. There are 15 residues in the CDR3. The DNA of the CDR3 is TGTGCCAGCAGCCCCGGGACAACGAGCAATCAGCCCCAGCATTTT. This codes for CASSPGTTSNQPQHF.

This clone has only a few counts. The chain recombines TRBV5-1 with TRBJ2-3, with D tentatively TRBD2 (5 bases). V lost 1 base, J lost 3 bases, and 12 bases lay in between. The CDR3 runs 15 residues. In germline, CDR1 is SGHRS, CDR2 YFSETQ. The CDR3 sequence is CASSLMDSSTDTQYF. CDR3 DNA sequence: TGCGCCAGCAGCTTGATGGACTCCTCTACAGATACGCAGTATTTT.

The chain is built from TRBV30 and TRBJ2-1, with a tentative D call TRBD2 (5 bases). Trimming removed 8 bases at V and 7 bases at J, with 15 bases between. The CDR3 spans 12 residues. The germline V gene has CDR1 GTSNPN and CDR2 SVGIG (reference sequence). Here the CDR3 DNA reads TGTGCCCTCGGCAAGGAGCGGAATGAGCAGTTCTTC. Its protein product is CALGKERNEQFF.

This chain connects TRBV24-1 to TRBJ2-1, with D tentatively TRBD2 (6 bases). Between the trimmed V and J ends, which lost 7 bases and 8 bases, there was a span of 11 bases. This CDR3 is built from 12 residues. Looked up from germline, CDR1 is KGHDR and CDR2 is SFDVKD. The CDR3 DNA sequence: TGTGCCACCAGGGGCGGGATCGATGAGCAGTTCTTC. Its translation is CATRGGIDEQFF.

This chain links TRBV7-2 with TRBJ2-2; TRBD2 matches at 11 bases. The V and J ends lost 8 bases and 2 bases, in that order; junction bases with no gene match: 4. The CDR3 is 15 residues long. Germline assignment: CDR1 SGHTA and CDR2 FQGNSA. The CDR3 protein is CASRRLAGNTGELFF. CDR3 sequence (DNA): TGTGCCAGCCGCAGACTAGCGGGAAACACCGGGGAGCTGTTTTTT.

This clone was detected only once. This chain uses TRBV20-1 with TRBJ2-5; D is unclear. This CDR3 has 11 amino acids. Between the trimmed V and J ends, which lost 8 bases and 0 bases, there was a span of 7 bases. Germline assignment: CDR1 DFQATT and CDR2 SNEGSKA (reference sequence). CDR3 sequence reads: CSPQYQETQYF. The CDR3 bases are TGCAGTCCTCAGTACCAAGAGACCCAGTACTTC.

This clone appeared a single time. CDR3 loop: CASSHQGQAKETQYF. The CDR3 DNA reads as TGTGCCAGCAGCCACCAGGGACAGGCTAAAGAGACCCAGTACTTC. The genes are TRBV3-1 (or the pseudogene TRBV3-2) and TRBJ2-5, with 8 positions matching TRBD1. The CDR3 extends over 15 amino acids. Trimming at V came to 3 bases and at J to 3 bases, leaving 6 bases not matched to a gene. CDR1 and CDR2 from the germline V gene are LGHDT and YNNKEL (reference sequence).

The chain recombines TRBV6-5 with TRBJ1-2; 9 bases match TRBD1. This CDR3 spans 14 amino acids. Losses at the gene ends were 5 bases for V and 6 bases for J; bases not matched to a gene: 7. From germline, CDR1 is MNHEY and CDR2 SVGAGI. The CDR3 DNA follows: TGTGCCAGCAGTCCCGGGACAGGGCAGAATGGCTACACCTTC. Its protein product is CASSPGTGQNGYTF.

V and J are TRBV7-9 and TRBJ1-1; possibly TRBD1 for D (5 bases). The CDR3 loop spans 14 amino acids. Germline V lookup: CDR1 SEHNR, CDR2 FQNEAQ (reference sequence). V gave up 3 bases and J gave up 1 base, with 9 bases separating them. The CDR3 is CASSLGRSNTEAFF. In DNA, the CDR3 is TGTGCCAGCAGCTTGGGGCGGTCGAACACTGAAGCTTTCTTT. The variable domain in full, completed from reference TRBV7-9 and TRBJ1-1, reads DTGVSQNPRHKITKRGQNVTFRCDPISEHNRLYWYRQTLGQGPEFLTYFQNEAQLEKSRLLSDRFSAERPKGSFSTLEIQRTEQGDSAMYLCASSLGRSNTEAFFGQGTRLTVV.

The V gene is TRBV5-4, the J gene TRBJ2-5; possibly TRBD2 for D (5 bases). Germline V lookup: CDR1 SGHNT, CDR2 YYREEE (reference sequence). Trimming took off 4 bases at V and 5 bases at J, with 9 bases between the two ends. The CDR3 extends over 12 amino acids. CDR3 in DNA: TGTGCCAGCAGCCGGACTGGCGAGACCCAGTACTTC. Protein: CASSRTGETQYF.

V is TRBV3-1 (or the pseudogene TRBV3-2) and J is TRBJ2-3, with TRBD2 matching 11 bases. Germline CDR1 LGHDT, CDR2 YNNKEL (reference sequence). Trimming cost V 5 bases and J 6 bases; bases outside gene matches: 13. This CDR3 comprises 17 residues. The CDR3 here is CASSVRGLAGGPDTQYF. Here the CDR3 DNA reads TGTGCCAGCAGCGTCCGGGGTCTAGCGGGAGGTCCTGATACGCAGTATTTT.

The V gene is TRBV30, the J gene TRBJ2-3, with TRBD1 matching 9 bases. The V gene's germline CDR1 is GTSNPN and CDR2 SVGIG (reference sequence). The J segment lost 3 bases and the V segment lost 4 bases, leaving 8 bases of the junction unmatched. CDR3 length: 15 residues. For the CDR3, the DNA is TGTGCCTGGACCCGGACAGGGGCCGATACAGATACGCAGTATTTT. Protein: CAWTRTGADTDTQYF.

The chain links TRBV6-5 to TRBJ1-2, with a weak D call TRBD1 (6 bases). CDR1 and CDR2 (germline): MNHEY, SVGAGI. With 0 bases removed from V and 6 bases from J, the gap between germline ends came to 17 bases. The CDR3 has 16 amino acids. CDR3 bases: TGTGCCAGCAGTTACTCGAGGGTCCCCCAGGGGAATGGCTACACCTTC. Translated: CASSYSRVPQGNGYTF.

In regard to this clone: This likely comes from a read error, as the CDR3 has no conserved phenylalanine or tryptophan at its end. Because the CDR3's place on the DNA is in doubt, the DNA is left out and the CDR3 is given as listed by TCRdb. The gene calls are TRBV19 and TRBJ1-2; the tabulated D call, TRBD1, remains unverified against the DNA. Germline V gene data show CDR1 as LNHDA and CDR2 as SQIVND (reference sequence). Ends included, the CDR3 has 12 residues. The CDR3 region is CASSGAFDRGLH.

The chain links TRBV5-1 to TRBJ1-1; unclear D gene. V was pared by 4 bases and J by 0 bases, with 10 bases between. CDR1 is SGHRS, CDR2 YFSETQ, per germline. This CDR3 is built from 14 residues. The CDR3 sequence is CASSPQILNTEAFF. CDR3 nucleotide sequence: TGCGCCAGCAGCCCACAAATATTGAACACTGAAGCTTTCTTT.